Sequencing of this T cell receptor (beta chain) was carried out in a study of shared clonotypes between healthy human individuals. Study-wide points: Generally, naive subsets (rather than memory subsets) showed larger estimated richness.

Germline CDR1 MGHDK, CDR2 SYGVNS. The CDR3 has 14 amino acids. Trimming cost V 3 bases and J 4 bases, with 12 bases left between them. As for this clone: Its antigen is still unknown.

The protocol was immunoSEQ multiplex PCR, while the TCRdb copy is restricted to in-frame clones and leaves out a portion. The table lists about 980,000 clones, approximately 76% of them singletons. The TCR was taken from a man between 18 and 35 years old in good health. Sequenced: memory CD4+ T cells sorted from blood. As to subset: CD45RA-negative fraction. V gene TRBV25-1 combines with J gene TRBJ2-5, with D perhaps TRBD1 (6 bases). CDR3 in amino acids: CASSDPGHRETQYF. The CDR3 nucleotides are TGTGCCAGCAGTGACCCGGGACACCGAGAGACCCAGTACTTC. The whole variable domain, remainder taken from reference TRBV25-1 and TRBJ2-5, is EADIYQTPRYLVIGTGKKITLECSQTMGHDKMYWYQQDPGMELHLIHYSYGVNSTEKGDLSSESTVSRIRTEHFPLTLESARPSHTSQYLCASSDPGHRETQYFGPGTRLLVL.